This record covers a single T cell receptor (beta chain). No antigen is known for it. The assay was immunoSEQ multiplex PCR, and TCRdb's table has in-frame clones only and misses some. The table records approximately 150,000 clones, around nine tenths of them present only once. This sample is part of a study of T cell responses to AZD1222 COVID-19 vaccine. General study results and limits: Spike-specific TCR breadth and depth were elevated following two AZD1222 doses. Possibly, clonal diversity was underestimated; donors were largely white British and included more females. Seropositivity was recorded at baseline in only five to seven AZD1222 recipients.

After removal of 6 bases from V and 0 bases from J, the junction contained 7 bases not matched to a gene. The germline V gene has CDR1 SGHRS and CDR2 YFSETQ. The CDR3 is 15 amino acids. Second-dose timings of about 4 or about 12 weeks were pooled. Sequenced here: peripheral blood, sampled 28 days after the second AZD1222 dose. The genes are TRBV5-1 and TRBJ1-1; TRBD1 agrees at 8 bases. The TCR was taken from an adult who received the AZD1222 COVID-19 vaccine. CDR3 in amino acids: CASTQQGGMNTEAFF. In nucleotides, the CDR3 is TGCGCCAGCACCCAACAGGGGGGGATGAACACTGAAGCTTTCTTT.